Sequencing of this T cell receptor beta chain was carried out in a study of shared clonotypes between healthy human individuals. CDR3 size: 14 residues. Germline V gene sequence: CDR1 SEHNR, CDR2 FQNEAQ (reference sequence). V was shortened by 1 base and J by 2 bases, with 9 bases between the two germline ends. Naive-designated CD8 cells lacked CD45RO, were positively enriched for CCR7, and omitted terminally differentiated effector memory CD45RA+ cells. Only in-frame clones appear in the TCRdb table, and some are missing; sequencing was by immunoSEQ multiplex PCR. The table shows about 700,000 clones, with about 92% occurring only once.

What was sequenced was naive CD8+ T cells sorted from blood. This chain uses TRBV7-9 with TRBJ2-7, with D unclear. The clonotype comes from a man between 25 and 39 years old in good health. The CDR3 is CASSLVVLPYEQYF. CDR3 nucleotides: TGTGCCAGCAGCTTAGTTGTCCTCCCCTACGAGCAGTACTTC.